This passage covers 24 T cell receptor beta chains from one sample sequenced in a study of cytomegalovirus exposure and HLA in healthy donors. Use of 60 Vbeta and 13 Jbeta primers characterized the PCR. The method was immunoSEQ multiplex PCR; TCRdb's version includes in-frame clones alone and lacks a portion of them. The sample has some 74,000 clones, 65% to 70% seen once; the top ten hold about 22%. Sequenced input: PBMCs. These TCRs come from a man in his forties in good health and CMV-seropositive.

This clone has only a few counts. The chain combines TRBV29-1 with TRBJ1-2; 7 bases fit TRBD1. V shed 3 bases, J shed 7 bases, and the junction held 8 bases outside the gene matches. The CDR3 totals 13 residues. Germline V gene sequence: CDR1 SQVTM, CDR2 ANQGSEA. The CDR3 DNA sequence: TGCAGCGTTGAGTTGACAGGGCAGTCTGGCTACACCTTC. Residues: CSVELTGQSGYTF.

The J gene is TRBJ2-5, the V gene TRBV28; TRBD2 is a possible D gene (7 bases). Germline CDR1 is MDHEN and CDR2 is SYDVKM. Deletions cut 3 bases from V and 2 bases from J, with 13 bases between. The CDR3 is made up of 15 amino acids. Written as DNA, the CDR3 is TGTGCCAGCAGTTTCAGGGGAGGGAGACAAGAGACCCAGTACTTC. Translating gives CASSFRGGRQETQYF.

A word on this clone: Because it lacks the conserved phenylalanine or tryptophan at the end, this CDR3 is likely a read error. The chain joins TRBV15 to TRBJ1-6, with unresolved D. The CDR3 is 15 residues long. Germline CDR1 reads LNHNV; CDR2 reads YYDKDF (reference sequence). V lost 3 bases and J lost 0, with 6 bases in between. In DNA, the CDR3 is TGTGCCACCAGCAGCGATAGCTCCTATAATTCACCCCTCCACCTT. Its translation is CATSSDSSYNSPLHL.

This sequence joins TRBV29-1 and TRBJ1-3; tentative D call: TRBD1 (6 bases). Germline CDR1 is SQVTM and CDR2 is ANQGSEA. The V and J ends lost 0 bases and 3 bases respectively, with 18 bases between them. This CDR3 has 17 amino acids. For the CDR3, the DNA is TGCAGCGTTGAAGATCCCAAGGGGGGGCTCTTTGGAAACACCATATATTTT. Encoded protein: CSVEDPKGGLFGNTIYF.

The DNA for the CDR3 is TGTGCCAGCAGCGATGACAGGGGACGGAACACTGAAGCTTTCTTT. It is translated as CASSDDRGRNTEAFF. The chain links TRBV5-6 to TRBJ1-1; TRBD1 aligns across 8 bases. Per germline, CDR1 SGHDT and CDR2 YYEEEE. V lost 4 bases, J lost 1 base, and 6 bases stayed unmatched. The CDR3 extends over 15 amino acids.

This chain links TRBV5-6 with TRBJ2-5; maybe TRBD2 (6 bases). From germline, CDR1 is SGHDT and CDR2 YYEEEE. V was cut by 1 base and J by 5 bases, with 9 bases left in between. The CDR3 extends over 13 amino acids. CDR3 loop: CASSLTSGETQYF. CDR3 nucleotide sequence: TGTGCCAGCAGCTTGACAAGCGGGGAGACCCAGTACTTC.

V and J are TRBV28 and TRBJ1-5, with D unresolved. CDR3 length equals 14 residues. Trimming shortened V by 3 bases and J by 6 bases, and 12 bases separated the two germline ends. Looked up from germline, CDR1 is MDHEN and CDR2 is SYDVKM. The CDR3 DNA reads TGTGCCAGCAGTTTTGCGGGGTCGGCTCAGCCCCAGCATTTT. This encodes CASSFAGSAQPQHF.

V usage is TRBV11-2 and J usage is TRBJ2-5; TRBD2 is a possible D gene (6 bases). Germline lookup yields CDR1 SGHAT and CDR2 FQNNGV. V was clipped by 6 bases and J by 5 bases, with 16 bases between them. CDR3 length: 14 amino acids. The chain's CDR3 is CASSVSGLFETQYF. CDR3 nucleotides: TGTGCCAGCAGTGTCTCGGGACTGTTCGAGACCCAGTACTTC.

The sample holds one count of this clone. The genes are TRBV19 and TRBJ2-5, with D tentatively TRBD1 (5 bases). Germline CDR1 is LNHDA and CDR2 is SQIVND (reference sequence). The CDR3 totals 13 residues. The V and J ends lost 5 bases and 5 bases respectively, with 12 bases between them. The CDR3 DNA reads as TGTGCCAGTAGTCTCAGGGTTGGCGAGACCCAGTACTTC. Residues: CASSLRVGETQYF.

V gene TRBV29-1 combines with J gene TRBJ1-2; TRBD1 aligns across 10 bases. Trimming took 7 bases from V and 6 from J; bases not matched to a gene: 20. CDR3 length: 17 residues. Looked up from germline, CDR1 is SQVTM and CDR2 is ANQGSEA. DNA of the CDR3: TGCAGCGAGGGGGGGGTGGACAGGGGGAACCGAGTGGATGGCTACACCTTC. This gives the protein CSEGGVDRGNRVDGYTF.

The chain is built from TRBV4-3 and TRBJ1-1; tentative D call: TRBD1 (5 bases). The ends were cut back, 1 base at V and 3 bases at J, with 12 bases in the middle. Looked up from germline, CDR1 is LGHNA and CDR2 is YSLEER. The CDR3 has 15 residues. CDR3 coding DNA: TGCGCCAGCAGCCAAGCAGGGTCGAGGTACACTGAAGCTTTCTTT. Amino acid sequence: CASSQAGSRYTEAFF.

This chain links TRBV27 with TRBJ2-5; 9 bases align to TRBD1. This CDR3 is 16 amino acids long. Germline CDR1 is MNHEY and CDR2 is SMNVEV (reference sequence). V trimming: 5 bases; J trimming: 7 bases; junction bases outside the gene matches: 14. CDR3 nucleotides: TGTGCCAGCAGTCCGTGGCGGGACAGGGTTAGCGGGACCCAGTACTTC. It translates to CASSPWRDRVSGTQYF.

This clone was counted between two and nine times. The chain recombines TRBV6-5 with TRBJ1-1, with no clear D. The germline V and J ends were trimmed by 6 bases and 5 bases, with 19 bases remaining between them. Germline-derived CDR1 and CDR2 are MNHEY and SVGAGI. The CDR3 contains 15 residues. The CDR3 loop reads CASRSGIRTLTEAFF. Here the CDR3 DNA reads TGTGCCAGCAGGTCCGGGATTCGTACACTTACTGAAGCTTTCTTT.

The chain links TRBV7-2 to TRBJ1-5; no clear D. The CDR3 is made up of 13 amino acids. Germline V lookup: CDR1 SGHTA, CDR2 FQGNSA. The V and J ends lost 0 bases and 7 bases respectively, with 7 bases between them. The CDR3 loop is CASSLAEGQPQHF. For the CDR3, the DNA is TGTGCCAGCAGCTTAGCGGAGGGCCAGCCCCAGCATTTT.

The chain is built from TRBV27 and TRBJ2-7; a possible D gene is TRBD1 (7 bases). The length of the CDR3 is 15 residues. CDR1 is MNHEY, CDR2 SMNVEV, per germline (reference sequence). With 6 bases removed from V and 1 base from J, the gap between germline ends came to 16 bases. CDR3 DNA: TGTGCCAGCAGCGGAGGGGGCTACCCATCCTACGAGCAGTACTTC. It is translated as CASSGGGYPSYEQYF.

This chain connects TRBV11-1 to TRBJ2-7, with D perhaps matching TRBD2 (5 bases). The germline V gene encodes CDR1 SGHAT and CDR2 FQDESV (reference sequence). V was pared by 4 bases and J by 6 bases, with 13 bases between. This CDR3 spans 13 amino acids. The CDR3 DNA reads TGTGCCAGCAGCTCTAAACAGACTACCGAGCAGTACTTC. Protein: CASSSKQTTEQYF.

This clone occurred a few times. The genes are TRBV28 and TRBJ2-5; 7 bases line up with TRBD1. Germline CDR1 is MDHEN and CDR2 is SYDVKM. The length of the CDR3 is 14 residues. Trimming took 6 bases from V and 7 from J; bases not matched to a gene: 11. The CDR3 loop reads CASSLGGPSGTQYF. In DNA, the CDR3 is TGTGCCAGCAGCCTAGGGGGCCCCTCGGGGACCCAGTACTTC.

The chain joins TRBV30 to TRBJ2-7; weak D call: TRBD2 (7 bases). The germline CDR1 and CDR2 sequences are GTSNPN and SVGIG (reference sequence). V gave up 4 bases and J gave up 4 bases, with 17 bases separating them. CDR3 length: 14 residues. As DNA, the CDR3 is TGTGCCTGGATGATCCGGGGGAGGGGGTACGAGCAGTACTTC. Translation gives CAWMIRGRGYEQYF. The full variable domain, with the rest looked up from reference TRBV30 and TRBJ2-7, is SQTIHQWPATLVQPVGSPLSLECTVEGTSNPNLYWYRQAAGRGLQLLFYSVGIGQISSEVPQNLSASRPQDRQFILSSKKLLLSDSGFYLCAWMIRGRGYEQYFGPGTRLTVT.

The gene calls are TRBV4-1 and TRBJ2-7, with 8 bases identical to TRBD1. Trimming removed 0 bases from V and 3 bases from J; junction bases left unmatched: 4. The germline V gene encodes CDR1 MGHRA and CDR2 YSYEKL. This CDR3 region has 15 residues. The CDR3: CASSQESGQGYEQYF. In nucleotides, the CDR3 is TGCGCCAGCAGCCAAGAATCCGGACAGGGCTACGAGCAGTACTTC.

The rearrangement uses TRBV7-9 and TRBJ1-1; D call uncertain. V gave up 1 base and J gave up 5 bases, with 14 bases separating them. CDR1 is SEHNR, CDR2 FQNEAQ, per germline (reference sequence). This CDR3 has 15 amino acids. The CDR3 DNA sequence: TGTGCCAGCAGCTTAGTTATCCGGGGTGGGACTGAAGCTTTCTTT. As protein: CASSLVIRGGTEAFF.

This chain links TRBV5-6 with TRBJ2-3; TRBD2 matches at 14 bases. The CDR3 is made up of 15 amino acids. Germline V gene sequence: CDR1 SGHDT, CDR2 YYEEEE. V lost 5 bases to trimming and J lost 7 bases; unmatched junction nucleotides: 6. CDR3 in DNA: TGTGCCAGCAGACGTGGACTAGCGGGGGGCAATACGCAGTATTTT. Translating gives CASRRGLAGGNTQYF.

The chain is built from TRBV6-1 and TRBJ2-2, with TRBD2 identical over 10 bases. The CDR3 has 16 amino acids. Germline V gene sequence: CDR1 MNHNS, CDR2 SASEGT. After removal of 4 bases from V and 3 bases from J, the junction contained 5 bases not matched to a gene. The CDR3 DNA is TGTGCCAGCAGTGGGGTAGCGGGGGGTGACACCGGGGAGCTGTTTTTT. Residues: CASSGVAGGDTGELFF.

J is TRBJ2-7 and V is TRBV11-2; possible D gene TRBD1, 5 bases. The CDR3 runs 15 residues. Per the germline V gene, CDR1 is SGHAT and CDR2 is FQNNGV. V lost 5 bases and J 3 bases, leaving 17 bases between the germline ends. The CDR3 coding sequence is TGTGCCAGCAGCCCCTACCAGGGATTCGGCTACGAGCAGTACTTC. Protein: CASSPYQGFGYEQYF. The variable domain in full, with the rest retrieved from reference TRBV11-2 and TRBJ2-7, is EAGVAQSPRYKIIEKRQSVAFWCNPISGHATLYWYQQILGQGPKLLIQFQNNGVVDDSQLPKDRFSAERLKGVDSTLKIQPAKLEDSAVYLCASSPYQGFGYEQYFGPGTRLTVT.

The V gene is TRBV29-1, the J gene TRBJ2-3, with 7 bases fitting TRBD2. V lost 7 bases, J lost 0 bases, and 16 bases stayed unmatched. Germline V gene data show CDR1 as SQVTM and CDR2 as ANQGSEA. CDR3 size: 17 residues. The CDR3 nucleotides read TGCAGCGCCGATACCTCGCACCCAGCGGGGAGCACAGATACGCAGTATTTT. As protein: CSADTSHPAGSTDTQYF.